This entry features one T cell receptor beta chain sequence. V lost 3 bases and J lost 2; bases outside the gene matches: 9. The CDR3 consists of 16 residues. The V gene's germline CDR1 is SGHRS and CDR2 YFSETQ. This sample is drawn from a study of shared clonotypes between healthy human individuals. Sequenced by immunoSEQ multiplex PCR; TCRdb stores in-frame clones only, minus some. The sample records about 2 million clones, 95% being singletons. The chain joins TRBV5-1 to TRBJ2-7; 9 positions agree with TRBD1. This clonotype was obtained from a man younger than 35 in good health. The material sequenced was naive CD4+ T cells sorted from blood. Described subset: CD45RA+ positively selected. CDR3 sequence reads: CASSSGQGQGAYEQYF. DNA of the CDR3: TGCGCCAGCAGCTCGGGACAGGGTCAGGGAGCCTACGAGCAGTACTTC.